The rows below give T cell receptor beta chains drawn from one sample of a study of radiation and T cells in renal cell carcinoma. Repertoires were generated with immunoSEQ multiplex PCR, while TCRdb's copy carries only in-frame clones and drops some. The top ten clones hold approximately 16% of a sample with roughly 14,000 clones, 62% of them seen once. The source material was tumor tissue, sampled from a patient whose treatment was nephrectomy without radiotherapy. These receptor sequences come from a man aged 55 to 70 with renal cell carcinoma. Both conserved end residues are part of each CDR3. A D gene is named only where the DNA matches it firmly. The size of a clone is reported for some rows only, either as once, few or many, or as a class for expanded clones.

cdr3_aa cdr3_nt v_call clone_size d_call j_call
CASSSALSSDEQFF TGTGCCAGCAGCTCGGCGCTCTCCTCGGATGAGCAGTTCTTC TRBV11-2 NA NA TRBJ2-1
CASSLSIEQFF TGTGCCAGCAGTCTCAGTATTGAGCAGTTCTTC TRBV6-6 NA NA TRBJ2-1
CASSGPDDRYIMNTEAFF TGTGCCAGCAGCGGCCCTGACGACAGGTACATCATGAACACTGAAGCTTTCTTT TRBV14 NA NA TRBJ1-1
CASSPNSGGEPQHF TGTGCCAGCAGTCCTAATTCCGGGGGGGAGCCCCAGCATTTT TRBV7-6 NA NA TRBJ1-5
CASSQEVAPSSYEQYF TGCGCCAGCAGCCAAGAAGTGGCCCCCAGCTCCTACGAGCAGTACTTC TRBV4-3 NA NA TRBJ2-7
CASSLVGAGSPSRAQYF TGTGCCAGCAGCTTAGTGGGAGCGGGGTCCCCCAGTAGGGCCCAGTACTTC TRBV11-2 NA TRBD2 TRBJ2-5
CASSLHRHSNQPQHF TGTGCCAGCAGTCTCCACAGACATAGCAATCAGCCCCAGCATTTT TRBV6-5 NA NA TRBJ1-5
CASRSDRDYGYTF TGTGCCAGCAGATCGGACAGGGACTATGGCTACACCTTC TRBV7-9 NA TRBD1 TRBJ1-2
CASSEAWREGLQETQYF TGTGCCAGCAGTGAAGCGTGGCGGGAGGGCCTCCAAGAGACCCAGTACTTC TRBV6-1 NA TRBD2 TRBJ2-5
CASSIGTDYGYTF TGTGCCAGTAGTATCGGGACTGATTATGGCTACACCTTC TRBV19 NA NA TRBJ1-2
CASSYPASGEQYF TGTGCCAGCAGTTACCCGGCTAGCGGCGAGCAGTACTTC TRBV6-5 NA TRBD2 TRBJ2-7
CASGALAGYEQYF TGTGCCAGCGGCGCACTAGCGGGCTACGAGCAGTACTTC TRBV7-8 NA TRBD2 TRBJ2-7
CASSLDVNTGELFF TGTGCCAGCAGCTTGGACGTCAACACCGGGGAGCTGTTTTTT TRBV5-4 NA NA TRBJ2-2
CASSRYGPGRGLTGELFF TGTGCCAGCTCACGGTATGGTCCGGGGCGCGGGCTCACCGGGGAGCTGTTTTTT TRBV18 NA NA TRBJ2-2
CASADRGNQPQHF TGTGCCAGCGCGGACAGGGGGAATCAGCCCCAGCATTTT TRBV6-1 once TRBD1 TRBJ1-5
CASSNGLASTDTQYF TGTGCTAGCAGCAACGGACTAGCGAGCACAGATACGCAGTATTTT TRBV7-7 NA TRBD2 TRBJ2-3
CSVDSVAGSEQYF TGCAGCGTTGATTCGGTGGCGGGATCGGAGCAGTACTTC TRBV29-1 NA NA TRBJ2-7
CASSRTGSYDPQHF TGTGCCAGCAGCCGTACAGGGTCCTATGATCCCCAGCATTTT TRBV5-6 NA NA TRBJ1-5
CASSLGASIILAKNIQYF TGTGCCAGCAGTTTAGGGGCTTCGATAATCCTAGCCAAAAACATTCAGTACTTC TRBV28 few NA TRBJ2-4
CASRVKSQGDPYEQYF TGTGCCAGCCGGGTTAAGAGTCAGGGAGACCCCTACGAGCAGTACTTC TRBV2 once NA TRBJ2-7
CASSFGTGPQETQYF TGTGCCAGCAGCTTTGGGACAGGGCCACAAGAGACCCAGTACTTC TRBV7-9 NA TRBD1 TRBJ2-5
CASLGDPAYNEQFF TGTGCCAGCTTAGGTGACCCAGCCTACAATGAGCAGTTCTTC TRBV7-2 NA NA TRBJ2-1
CASWGAHGYTF TGCGCCAGCTGGGGGGCGCATGGCTACACCTTC TRBV5-1 NA NA TRBJ1-2
CATTWEGSYNEQFF TGTGCCACCACCTGGGAGGGATCCTACAATGAGCAGTTCTTC TRBV2 NA TRBD2 TRBJ2-1
CASSHLAGGETQYF TGTGCCAGCAGCCACCTGGCAGGGGGGGAGACCCAGTACTTC TRBV11-1 large NA TRBJ2-5
CASSSNLAGGLYNEQFF TGTGCCAGCAGCTCCAACCTAGCGGGAGGGTTATACAATGAGCAGTTCTTC TRBV7-3 NA TRBD2 TRBJ2-1
CASSGSEGRRTDTQYF TGTGCCAGCAGCGGATCGGAGGGCCGGAGGACAGATACGCAGTATTTT TRBV5-4 NA NA TRBJ2-3
CAIATGTALSEQYF TGTGCCATCGCAACCGGGACAGCCCTGTCCGAGCAGTACTTC TRBV10-3 NA TRBD1 TRBJ2-7
CASSSTLAGGQETQYF TGCGCCAGCAGCTCGACCCTAGCGGGAGGCCAAGAGACCCAGTACTTC TRBV5-1 NA TRBD2 TRBJ2-5
CASTTAPSTGELFF TGTGCCAGTACAACAGCACCTTCCACCGGGGAGCTGTTTTTT TRBV19 hyperexpanded NA TRBJ2-2
CASSQELGQGSSPLHF TGTGCCAGCAGCCAAGAATTGGGACAGGGTAGTTCACCCCTCCACTTT TRBV4-2 NA TRBD1 TRBJ1-6
CASSDPGQGSQPQHF TGTGCCAGCAGTGACCCCGGACAGGGTAGTCAGCCCCAGCATTTT TRBV6-1 few TRBD1 TRBJ1-5
CSGRGDVEAFF TGCAGCGGAAGGGGGGACGTTGAAGCTTTCTTT TRBV29-1 NA NA TRBJ1-1
CASSLGGPGEQYF TGTGCCAGCAGCCTGGGGGGACCGGGGGAGCAGTACTTC TRBV5-4 NA NA TRBJ2-7